Following are 30 T cell receptor beta chains from one sample sequenced in a study of T cell repertoires in cytomegalovirus infection. TCRdb itself ran the reads through MiXCR, one entry per CDR3 protein. The table has about 300,000 distinct CDR3 sequences, roughly 23% seen once; the top ten hold roughly 13%. Sequenced material: PBMCs. These receptors were collected from a human donor in good health (CMV status not recorded). Some clones in this sample may be carry-over from other donors' samples.

The chain recombines TRBV19 with TRBJ2-1; the match to TRBD2 covers 10 bases. V lost 3 bases to trimming and J lost 7 bases; unmatched junction nucleotides: 6. The CDR3 is made up of 15 amino acids. CDR1 and CDR2 from the germline V gene are LNHDA and SQIVND (reference sequence). The CDR3 region is CASSIGLAGVNEQFF. The DNA for the CDR3 is TGTGCCAGTAGTATTGGGCTAGCGGGAGTAAATGAGCAGTTCTTC.

This clonotype was counted a few times. The chain has TRBV7-2 and TRBJ1-5; D is uncertain. Germline assignment: CDR1 SGHTA and CDR2 FQGNSA. Trimming left V 5 bases short and J 3 bases short, with 17 bases between. This CDR3 is 16 amino acids long. The CDR3 sequence is CASSKIGPMDNQPQHF. As DNA, the CDR3 is TGTGCCAGCAGCAAAATCGGGCCCATGGACAATCAGCCCCAGCATTTT.

This clonotype was recorded a few times. This chain joins TRBV7-2 and TRBJ1-2; the D is unclear. Germline assignment: CDR1 SGHTA and CDR2 FQGNSA. This CDR3 region has 15 residues. V lost 5 bases and J 4 bases, leaving 17 bases between the germline ends. CDR3 amino acids: CASSPSDRSVYGYTF. Written as DNA, the CDR3 is TGTGCCAGCAGCCCTTCCGACCGTAGTGTCTATGGCTACACCTTC. Full variable domain (remainder filled in from reference TRBV7-2 and TRBJ1-2): GAGVSQSPSNKVTEKGKDVELRCDPISGHTALYWYRQSLGQGLEFLIYFQGNSAPDKSGLPSDRFSAERTGGSVSTLTIQRTQQEDSAVYLCASSPSDRSVYGYTFGSGTRLTVV.

The J gene is TRBJ2-1, the V gene TRBV29-1, with 7 bases matching TRBD2. The germline CDR1 and CDR2 sequences are SQVTM and ANQGSEA. The CDR3 has 13 residues. With 8 bases clipped from V and 5 bases from J, the junction kept 9 bases outside the gene matches. CDR3 sequence: CSHLERGNNEQFF. CDR3 sequence (DNA): TGCAGCCACTTAGAGCGGGGAAACAATGAGCAGTTCTTC.

Only a few counts were recorded for this clonotype. The gene calls are TRBV4-2 and TRBJ1-6; 12 bases match TRBD1. CDR3 length equals 17 residues. V lost 2 bases, J lost 10 bases, and 9 bases stayed unmatched. CDR1 and CDR2 from the germline V gene are LGHNA and YNFKEQ. The CDR3 coding sequence is TGTGCCAGCAGCCAAATGGCCGGGACAGGGGGCCGGTCACCCCTCCACTTT. As protein: CASSQMAGTGGRSPLHF.

This clonotype was counted ten times or more. The genes are TRBV7-2 and TRBJ2-7; 7 nucleotides match TRBD2. Germline lookup yields CDR1 SGHTA and CDR2 FQGNSA. The CDR3 extends over 14 amino acids. The junction had 11 bases not matched to a gene; V was cut back by 10 bases and J by 2 bases. In DNA, the CDR3 is TGTGCCACAAGGGCTAGCGGAAGTACCTACGAGCAGTACTTC. Its protein product is CATRASGSTYEQYF.

This clonotype was observed at least ten times. The chain has TRBV28 and TRBJ2-2; D remains ambiguous. This CDR3 has 12 residues. Trimming pared 5 bases from V and 1 base from J, leaving 2 bases between. Germline V gene lookup returns CDR1 MDHEN and CDR2 SYDVKM. CDR3 loop: CASSQNTGELFF. The DNA for the CDR3 is TGTGCCAGCAGTCAGAACACCGGGGAGCTGTTTTTT.

V usage is TRBV30 and J usage is TRBJ1-6, with D unclear. The length of the CDR3 is 12 residues. Trimming pared 6 bases from V and 10 bases from J, leaving 13 bases between. Germline values: CDR1 GTSNPN, CDR2 SVGIG (reference sequence). CDR3 nucleotides: TGTGCCTGCGAGGCAGATTGGTCACCCCTCCACTTT. This translates into CACEADWSPLHF. Full variable domain (missing parts from reference TRBV30 and TRBJ1-6): SQTIHQWPATLVQPVGSPLSLECTVEGTSNPNLYWYRQAAGRGLQLLFYSVGIGQISSEVPQNLSASRPQDRQFILSSKKLLLSDSGFYLCACEADWSPLHFGNGTRLTVT.

V and J are TRBV5-3 and TRBJ1-4, with D unclear. TRBV5-3 is an open reading frame, and its role is uncertain. The CDR3 loop spans 12 amino acids. V was clipped by 8 bases and J by 5 bases, with 10 bases between them. The CDR3 DNA reads TGTGCCAGCGGCATCGCAAATGAAAAACTGTTTTTT. This translates into CASGIANEKLFF.

Many counts were recorded for this clonotype. The CDR3 DNA sequence: TGTGCCAGCAGCATTACGACTAGCGCAGAGACCCAGTACTTC. Protein sequence: CASSITTSAETQYF. The rearrangement uses TRBV7-2 and TRBJ2-5, with TRBD2 matching 8 bases. CDR1 is SGHTA, CDR2 FQGNSA, per germline. After removal of 5 bases from V and 4 bases from J, the junction contained 6 bases not matched to a gene. This CDR3 contains 14 residues.

This clonotype has just a few counts. The chain carries TRBV4-1 and TRBJ2-2, with 7 positions matching TRBD1. This CDR3 is built from 14 residues. Looked up from germline, CDR1 is MGHRA and CDR2 is YSYEKL. The V gene end was trimmed by 3 bases and the J gene end by 5 bases; junction bases not matched to a gene: 3. The DNA for the CDR3 is TGCGCCAGCAGCCACCTCAGGGGGACCGGGGAGCTGTTTTTT. Translated: CASSHLRGTGELFF.

In its sample, this clonotype was seen many times. The chain links TRBV7-2 to TRBJ2-7; 7 positions agree with TRBD1. The length of the CDR3 is 15 residues. Germline trimming cut 4 bases from V and 4 bases from J; bases unmatched to any gene: 10. Germline assignment: CDR1 SGHTA and CDR2 FQGNSA. The CDR3 spells CASSSTGALFYEQYF. CDR3 sequence (DNA): TGTGCCAGCAGCTCCACAGGGGCCCTCTTTTACGAGCAGTACTTC.

This clonotype was detected ten times or more. J is TRBJ2-1 and V is TRBV24-1; possibly TRBD1 or TRBD2 for D (5 bases each). The CDR3 runs to 15 residues. Germline CDR1 reads KGHDR; CDR2 reads SFDVKD. V dropped 4 bases and J dropped 7 bases, with 16 bases sitting between them. In DNA, the CDR3 is TGTGCCACCAGTGACGGTGGGACGGCGAGGAATGAGCAGTTCTTC. Translated, it gives CATSDGGTARNEQFF.

This clonotype was detected ten times or more. The chain combines TRBV7-9 with TRBJ2-7, with 9 bases that match TRBD2. This CDR3 has 16 residues. The germline V gene encodes CDR1 SEHNR and CDR2 FQNEAQ (reference sequence). V was clipped by 2 bases and J by 7 bases; unmatched bases: 12. The CDR3 loop is CASSLLSSAGGNEQYF. For the CDR3, the DNA is TGTGCCAGCAGCTTACTTAGCTCGGCGGGAGGGAATGAGCAGTACTTC.

The chain uses TRBV4-3 and TRBJ2-1, with D possibly being TRBD1 or TRBD2 (6 bases each). The CDR3 length is 14 residues. The germline CDR1 and CDR2 sequences are LGHNA and YSLEER. The ends were cut back, 2 bases at V and 9 bases at J, with 14 bases in the middle. The CDR3 coding sequence is TGCGCCAGCAGCCAATCCGAGGAGGGGGGTGAGCAGTTCTTC. Its translation: CASSQSEEGGEQFF.

The chain carries TRBV2 and TRBJ2-3; D may be TRBD2 (6 bases). The CDR3 consists of 13 residues. The germline CDR1 and CDR2 sequences are SNHLY and FYNNEI. V lost 4 bases to trimming and J lost 7 bases, with 12 bases between them. Here the CDR3 reads CASSVRDFHTQYF. In nucleotides, the CDR3 is TGTGCCAGCAGTGTCCGGGACTTCCATACGCAGTATTTT.

The chain links TRBV19 to TRBJ2-3, with D unresolved. The CDR3 has 14 amino acids. Trimming shortened V by 5 bases and J by 0 bases, and 9 bases separated the two germline ends. Germline-derived CDR1 and CDR2 are LNHDA and SQIVND (reference sequence). CDR3 coding DNA: TGTGCCAGTAGTCCCAGTCCTAGCACAGATACGCAGTATTTT. As protein: CASSPSPSTDTQYF.

J is TRBJ1-5 and V is TRBV27; D call uncertain. V lost 3 bases and J 5 bases, leaving 20 bases between the germline ends. This CDR3 is 17 amino acids long. Looked up from germline, CDR1 is MNHEY and CDR2 is SMNVEV (reference sequence). Here the CDR3 DNA reads TGTGCCAGCAGTTTTTCGTTGGGTCTCGTCGGGGATCAGCCCCAGCATTTT. Its translation: CASSFSLGLVGDQPQHF.

The DNA for the CDR3 is TGTGCCAGCAGCCCCCAGCGGACCGACAATGAGCAGTTCTTC. This codes for CASSPQRTDNEQFF. The chain combines TRBV11-2 with TRBJ2-1; D may be TRBD2 (5 bases). Germline assignment: CDR1 SGHAT and CDR2 FQNNGV. CDR3 size: 14 residues. Trimming stripped 5 bases from V and 5 bases from J, with 13 bases between.

This clonotype came up a few times. The V call is TRBV10-3, the J call TRBJ2-2, with D possibly being TRBD1 (6 bases). V was cut by 5 bases and J by 3 bases, with 13 bases left in between. CDR1 ENHRY and CDR2 SYGVKD come from the germline V gene. The CDR3 has 15 amino acids. CDR3 region: CAISPGTLYTGELFF. CDR3 DNA sequence: TGTGCCATCAGTCCCGGGACACTTTACACCGGGGAGCTGTTTTTT.

The rearrangement links TRBV3-1 to TRBJ1-1; D is uncertain. The CDR3 totals 13 residues. V lost 2 bases and J 2 bases, leaving 6 bases between the germline ends. Germline V gene data show CDR1 as LGHDT and CDR2 as YNNKEL (reference sequence). CDR3 in amino acids: CASSQWSNTEAFF. The DNA for the CDR3 is TGTGCCAGCAGCCAATGGTCCAACACTGAAGCTTTCTTT.

The sample holds many counts of this clonotype. The rearrangement joins TRBV7-2 to TRBJ2-2; 11 nucleotides align to TRBD2. The CDR3 length is 17 residues. Germline-derived CDR1 and CDR2 are SGHTA and FQGNSA. V lost 4 bases and J lost 1; bases outside the gene matches: 5. CDR3 DNA: TGTGCCAGCAGCTCCTTAGCGGGGGGGCTGAACACCGGGGAGCTGTTTTTT. Translation gives CASSSLAGGLNTGELFF.

The rearrangement joins TRBV5-1 to TRBJ1-2; 7 bases are a match to TRBD1. The length of the CDR3 is 14 residues. V was clipped by 5 bases and J by 8 bases; unmatched bases: 12. Per the germline V gene, CDR1 is SGHRS and CDR2 is YFSETQ. The CDR3 here is CASRELTGVGGYTF. In nucleotides, the CDR3 is TGCGCCAGCAGAGAATTAACAGGGGTGGGAGGCTACACCTTC. The entire variable domain, with the rest obtained from reference TRBV5-1 and TRBJ1-2, is as follows: KAGVTQTPRYLIKTRGQQVTLSCSPISGHRSVSWYQQTPGQGLQFLFEYFSETQRNKGNFPGRFSGRQFSNSRSEMNVSTLELGDSALYLCASRELTGVGGYTFGSGTRLTVV.

This chain connects TRBV20-1 to TRBJ2-3; 7 bases are shared with TRBD2. The germline gives CDR1 DFQATT, CDR2 SNEGSKA (reference sequence). The CDR3 is 14 amino acids. Trimming at V came to 5 bases and at J to 4 bases, leaving 9 bases not matched to a gene. The CDR3 bases are TGCAGTGCTCCGGTGGCGGGAGTGGCAGATACGCAGTATTTT. It translates to CSAPVAGVADTQYF.

This clonotype was counted between two and nine times. The rearrangement joins TRBV7-9 to TRBJ1-1; 8 bases fit TRBD1. Germline V lookup: CDR1 SEHNR, CDR2 FQNEAQ (reference sequence). V shed 8 bases and J 3 bases; nucleotides not matched to a gene: 5. The CDR3 contains 13 residues. This CDR3 reads CASAGQGDTEAFF. The CDR3 bases are TGTGCCAGCGCCGGACAGGGAGACACTGAAGCTTTCTTT.

This clonotype was recorded many times. The genes are TRBV7-2 and TRBJ2-4; TRBD2 aligns across 7 bases. The CDR3 spans 14 residues. V was pared by 5 bases and J by 4 bases, with 5 bases of the junction left unmatched. From germline, CDR1 is SGHTA and CDR2 FQGNSA. The CDR3 protein is CASSPGLTKNIQYF. CDR3 nucleotide sequence: TGTGCCAGCAGCCCGGGACTAACAAAAAACATTCAGTACTTC.

CDR3 nucleotide sequence: TGTGCCAGCAGTTATTCAGGGCAAGGCTACAATGAGCAGTTCTTC. Translation gives CASSYSGQGYNEQFF. The chain recombines TRBV6-2 or TRBV6-3 with TRBJ2-1; possibly TRBD1 for D (5 bases). The V end was cut by 3 bases, the J end by 3 bases, with 12 bases between. This CDR3 has 15 amino acids. CDR1 and CDR2 from the germline V gene are MNHEY and SVGEGT.

This clonotype was seen only a few times. The chain couples TRBV10-3 to TRBJ2-5, with 11 bases identical to TRBD2. The CDR3 totals 17 residues. Germline CDR1 reads ENHRY; CDR2 reads SYGVKD. J lost 5 bases, V lost 7 bases, and 15 bases had no gene match. CDR3 loop: CAITKGGTSGLGETQYF. CDR3 coding DNA: TGTGCCATCACTAAAGGAGGGACTAGCGGTCTTGGGGAGACCCAGTACTTC.

At least ten counts were recorded for this clonotype. The J gene is TRBJ2-6, the V gene TRBV20-1; D might be TRBD2 (6 bases). V was cut by 1 base and J by 0 bases, with 7 bases left in between. CDR1 is DFQATT and CDR2 is SNEGSKA in the germline V gene (reference sequence). The CDR3 consists of 15 residues. The CDR3 loop reads CSARAGSSGANVLTF. The CDR3 bases are TGCAGTGCTAGAGCCGGGAGCTCTGGGGCCAACGTCCTGACTTTC.

This clonotype was found a few times. The V and J genes are TRBV29-1 and TRBJ2-3; a possible D gene is TRBD1 (6 bases). Germline CDR1 and CDR2: SQVTM and ANQGSEA. V was cut by 1 base and J by 3 bases, with 8 bases left in between. The CDR3 contains 13 residues. The CDR3 DNA reads as TGCAGCGTTGAAGGACAGGAGACAGATACGCAGTATTTT. It is translated as CSVEGQETDTQYF.